The clone carrying this T cell receptor (beta chain) turned up a few times. CDR3 length equals 13 residues. Germline V gene data show CDR1 as SGHRS and CDR2 as YFSETQ. Trimming shortened V by 0 bases and J by 3 bases, and 4 bases separated the two germline ends. TCRdb fed the 5' RACE reads into MiXCR, producing one record per CDR3 protein. The sample includes 450,000 to 550,000 distinct CDR3 sequences, 20% to 25% of them seen just once. These data are taken from a study of T cells after yellow fever vaccination. The gene calls are TRBV5-1 and TRBJ2-1; no definite D call. Here the sequenced sample was PBMCs, taken roughly 20 days after the first yellow fever vaccination. The receptor was derived from a man aged 18 to 29 who received the YFV17D yellow fever vaccine. CDR3 sequence: CASSLGYYNEQFF. For the CDR3, the DNA is TGCGCCAGCAGCTTGGGTTACTACAATGAGCAGTTCTTC.